This T cell receptor beta chain appears in the sequencing data of a study of blood T cell repertoires in COVID-19. Looking at the study overall: Collection of acute and convalescent COVID-19 samples took place in the United States, Italy and Spain.

Original processing methods: Reference gene primers were amplified, and this amplification served to estimate nucleated cell counts. The protocol was immunoSEQ multiplex PCR, while the TCRdb copy is restricted to in-frame clones and leaves out a portion. Clonal size and the V and J genes are those of that table, whereas D and trimming came from the DNA. The table includes 130,000 or so clones, almost 80% detected once. Sequenced sample: peripheral blood. The TCR was taken from a human donor in a cohort sampled during active COVID-19.

CDR3 DNA sequence: TGTGCCAGCAGTTTACCCCGGCAGGCAGCCTACGAGCAGTACTTC. Encoded protein: CASSLPRQAAYEQYF. The rearrangement uses TRBV28 and TRBJ2-7; D ambiguous. Germline values: CDR1 MDHEN, CDR2 SYDVKM. Between the trimmed V and J ends, which lost 2 bases and 2 bases, there was a span of 13 bases. The CDR3 is 15 amino acids.